The 8 T cell receptor beta chains in this list originate from one sample, sequenced in a study of OX40 agonist ivuxolimab in advanced cancers. Profiled with immunoSEQ multiplex PCR; TCRdb holds only in-frame clones, not every one. The data contain tens of thousands of clones, roughly 82% of them singletons. The sequenced sample was CD4+ or CD8+ T cells sorted from blood, obtained in a trial of the OX40 agonist ivuxolimab. Receptor source: an adult with an advanced solid tumor such as melanoma, head and neck, liver or kidney cancer.

The chain combines TRBV18 with TRBJ1-2; 8 nucleotides line up with TRBD1. Germline V gene sequence: CDR1 KGHSH, CDR2 LQKENI. This CDR3 comprises 15 residues. V lost 6 bases, J lost 2 bases, and 8 bases stayed unmatched. The CDR3 is CASSLGQGGNYGYTF. CDR3 in DNA: TGTGCCAGCTCCCTTGGACAGGGAGGGAACTATGGCTACACCTTC.

J is TRBJ2-5 and V is TRBV11-3; TRBD1 agrees at 8 bases. The CDR3 spans 17 residues. Trimming cost V 5 bases and J 1 base; bases outside gene matches: 12. Germline CDR1 and CDR2: SGHNT and YENEEA. The CDR3 sequence: CASSLTSAGGFQETQYF. CDR3 bases: TGTGCCAGCAGCCTAACGTCGGCAGGGGGCTTCCAAGAGACCCAGTACTTC.

The chain recombines TRBV10-2 with TRBJ2-3; 8 nucleotides match TRBD2. Per germline, CDR1 WSHSY and CDR2 SAAADI. The CDR3 length is 16 residues. V dropped 7 bases and J dropped 11; count of bases not matched to a gene: 20. The CDR3 protein is CASTPQLAVSGGGQYF. CDR3 nucleotide sequence: TGCGCCAGCACCCCGCAACTAGCGGTCTCCGGGGGGGGGCAGTATTTT.

The chain uses TRBV6-5 and TRBJ1-2; 7 nucleotides match TRBD1. Trimming removed 0 bases from V and 8 bases from J; junction bases left unmatched: 3. There are 13 residues in the CDR3. Germline V gene data show CDR1 as MNHEY and CDR2 as SVGAGI. The CDR3 is CASSYSHRGGYTF. The CDR3 nucleotides read TGTGCCAGCAGTTACTCGCACAGGGGAGGCTACACCTTC.

This chain links TRBV7-3 with TRBJ2-1; 9 nucleotides agree with TRBD2. Losses at the gene ends were 1 base for V and 10 bases for J; bases not matched to a gene: 8. The CDR3 spans 15 residues. Germline loops: CDR1 SGHTA, CDR2 FQGTGA. Written as DNA, the CDR3 is TGTGCCAGCAGCTTAATGGATAGCGGGAGTCAAGAGCAGTTCTTC. It codes for CASSLMDSGSQEQFF.

V gene TRBV10-3 combines with J gene TRBJ2-3; D perhaps matches TRBD2 (5 bases). The ends were cut back, 2 bases at V and 3 bases at J, with 15 bases in the middle. The CDR3 covers 16 residues. Germline V CDR1 and CDR2: ENHRY, SYGVKD. The CDR3 loop is CAISEPTRVGTDTQYF. Here the CDR3 DNA reads TGTGCCATCAGTGAGCCTACGAGGGTTGGGACAGATACGCAGTATTTT.

The chain is built from TRBV5-6 and TRBJ2-7; 7 nucleotides line up with TRBD1. Germline loops: CDR1 SGHDT, CDR2 YYEEEE. The CDR3 runs to 14 residues. The V gene end was trimmed by 4 bases and the J gene end by 6 bases; junction bases not matched to a gene: 10. The CDR3 reads CASSMGQSGTEQYF. The CDR3 DNA follows: TGTGCCAGCAGCATGGGACAGTCTGGGACCGAGCAGTACTTC.

This chain connects TRBV10-3 to TRBJ2-3; 8 bases match TRBD2. The CDR3 runs 17 residues. In germline, CDR1 is ENHRY, CDR2 SYGVKD. V shed 2 bases, J shed 2 bases, and the junction held 9 bases outside the gene matches. The CDR3 is CAISETMSGGYTDTQYF. CDR3 nucleotide sequence: TGTGCCATCAGTGAGACAATGAGCGGGGGATACACAGATACGCAGTATTTT.